What follows describes a single T cell receptor (beta chain). Antigen specificity is unknown. During its preparation, the TCRbeta library received unique molecular identifiers. TCRdb re-analysed the PCR reads in MiXCR, keeping a single row per CDR3 protein. The top ten clones hold over 25% of a sample with approximately 1,000,000 distinct CDR3 sequences, less than 30% of them seen once. This entry is derived from a study of T-cell reconstitution after alpha-beta-depleted transplantation in children. General study results and limits: Reportedly, roughly two months post-transplant, alpha-beta T cells arose from several hundred expanded graft clones.

The origin of this receptor is a boy in the first two years of life who had a stem cell transplant for SCID, so the T cells may come from the graft donor. Specimen: PBMCs, mostly from graft donor cells, collected 360 days after TCRalphabeta/CD19-depleted stem cell transplant.

The CDR3 is CASSFQGKKLFF. As DNA, the CDR3 is TGTGCCAGCAGCTTTCAAGGAAAAAAACTGTTTTTT. The rearrangement links TRBV7-9 to TRBJ1-4; the D is unclear. This CDR3 is built from 12 residues. The germline V gene encodes CDR1 SEHNR and CDR2 FQNEAQ (reference sequence). Trimming shortened V by 3 bases and J by 9 bases, and 8 bases separated the two germline ends.